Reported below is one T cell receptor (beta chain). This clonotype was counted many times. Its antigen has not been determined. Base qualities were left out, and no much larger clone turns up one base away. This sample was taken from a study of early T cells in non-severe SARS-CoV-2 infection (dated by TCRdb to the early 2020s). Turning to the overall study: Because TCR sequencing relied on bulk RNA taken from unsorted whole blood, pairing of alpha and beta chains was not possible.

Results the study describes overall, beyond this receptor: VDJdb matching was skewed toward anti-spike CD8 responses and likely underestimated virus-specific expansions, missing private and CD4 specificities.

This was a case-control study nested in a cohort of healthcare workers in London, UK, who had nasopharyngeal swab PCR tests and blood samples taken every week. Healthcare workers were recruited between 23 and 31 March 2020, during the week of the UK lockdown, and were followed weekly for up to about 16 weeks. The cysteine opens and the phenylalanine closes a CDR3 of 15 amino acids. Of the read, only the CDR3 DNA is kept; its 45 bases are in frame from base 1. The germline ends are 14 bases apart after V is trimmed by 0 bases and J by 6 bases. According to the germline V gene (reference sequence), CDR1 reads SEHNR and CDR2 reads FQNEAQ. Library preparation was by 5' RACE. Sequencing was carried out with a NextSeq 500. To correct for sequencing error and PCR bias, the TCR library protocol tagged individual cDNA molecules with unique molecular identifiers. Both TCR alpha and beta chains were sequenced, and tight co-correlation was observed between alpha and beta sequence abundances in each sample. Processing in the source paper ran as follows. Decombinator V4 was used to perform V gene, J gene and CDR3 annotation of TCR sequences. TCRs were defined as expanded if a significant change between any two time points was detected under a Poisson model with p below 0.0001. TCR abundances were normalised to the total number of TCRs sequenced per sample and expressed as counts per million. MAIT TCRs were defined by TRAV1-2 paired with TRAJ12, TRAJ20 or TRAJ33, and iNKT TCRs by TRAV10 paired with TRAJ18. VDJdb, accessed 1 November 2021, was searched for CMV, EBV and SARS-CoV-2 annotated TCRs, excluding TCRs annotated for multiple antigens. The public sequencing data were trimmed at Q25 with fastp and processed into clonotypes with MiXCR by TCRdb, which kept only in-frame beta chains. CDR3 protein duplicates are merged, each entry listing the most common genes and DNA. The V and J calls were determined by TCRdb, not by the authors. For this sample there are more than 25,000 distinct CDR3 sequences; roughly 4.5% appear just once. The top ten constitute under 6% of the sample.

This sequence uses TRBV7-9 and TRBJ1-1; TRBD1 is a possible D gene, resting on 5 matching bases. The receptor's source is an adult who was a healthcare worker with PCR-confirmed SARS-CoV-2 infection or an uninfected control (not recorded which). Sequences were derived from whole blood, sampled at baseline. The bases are TGTGCCAGCAGCTTAGCAGGGACTGGCATACCTGAAGCTTTCTTT. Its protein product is CASSLAGTGIPEAFF.